This TCR beta chain came from a study of shared clonotypes between healthy human individuals. CD45RO-negative CD8 cells positively selected for CCR7 made up the naive population, which excluded terminally differentiated effector memory CD45RA+ cells. This clone was found once. The CDR3 length is 15 residues. Germline CDR1 SQVTM, CDR2 ANQGSEA. Trimming removed 2 bases at V and 2 bases at J, with 15 bases between. Here immunoSEQ multiplex PCR was the method, and the copy in TCRdb shows in-frame clones only, minus some. The repertoire holds hundreds of thousands of clones, with around 96% as singletons. This chain connects TRBV29-1 to TRBJ1-2; a weak D match, TRBD1 (5 bases). This clonotype originated in a woman aged 25 to 39 in good health. What was sequenced was naive CD8+ T cells sorted from blood. CDR3 residues: CSVEFVTESNYGYTF. The DNA of the CDR3 is TGCAGCGTTGAATTCGTGACAGAGAGCAACTATGGCTACACCTTC.